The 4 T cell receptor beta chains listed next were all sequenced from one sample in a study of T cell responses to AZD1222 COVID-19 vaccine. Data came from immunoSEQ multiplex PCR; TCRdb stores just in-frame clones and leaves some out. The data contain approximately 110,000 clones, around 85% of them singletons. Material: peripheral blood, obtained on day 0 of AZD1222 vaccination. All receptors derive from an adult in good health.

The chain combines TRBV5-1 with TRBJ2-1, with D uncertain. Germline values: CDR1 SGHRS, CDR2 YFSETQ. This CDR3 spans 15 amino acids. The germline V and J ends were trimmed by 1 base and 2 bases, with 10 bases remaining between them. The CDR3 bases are TGCGCCAGCAGCTTGAGGGCAGAAACCTACAATGAGCAGTTCTTC. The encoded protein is CASSLRAETYNEQFF. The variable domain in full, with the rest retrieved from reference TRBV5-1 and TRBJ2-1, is KAGVTQTPRYLIKTRGQQVTLSCSPISGHRSVSWYQQTPGQGLQFLFEYFSETQRNKGNFPGRFSGRQFSNSRSEMNVSTLELGDSALYLCASSLRAETYNEQFFGPGTRLTVL.

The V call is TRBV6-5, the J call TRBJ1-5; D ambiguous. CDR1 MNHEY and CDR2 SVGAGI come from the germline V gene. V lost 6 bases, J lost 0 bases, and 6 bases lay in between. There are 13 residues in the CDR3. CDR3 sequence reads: CASRPDSNQPQHF. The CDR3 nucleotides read TGTGCCAGCAGGCCGGATAGCAATCAGCCCCAGCATTTT.

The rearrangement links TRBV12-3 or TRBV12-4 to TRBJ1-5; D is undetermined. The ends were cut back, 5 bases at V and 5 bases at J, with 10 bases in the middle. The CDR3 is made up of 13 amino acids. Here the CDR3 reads CASSLGGYQPQHF. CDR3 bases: TGTGCCAGCAGTCTGGGAGGCTATCAGCCCCAGCATTTT.

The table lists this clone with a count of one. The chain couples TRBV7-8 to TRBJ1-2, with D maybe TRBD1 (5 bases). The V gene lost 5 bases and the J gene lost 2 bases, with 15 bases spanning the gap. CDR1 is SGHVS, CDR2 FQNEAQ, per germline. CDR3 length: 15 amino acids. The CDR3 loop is CASSPTQAPNYGYTF. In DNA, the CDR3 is TGTGCCAGCAGCCCAACACAGGCCCCCAACTATGGCTACACCTTC.